This T cell receptor beta chain emerged from a study of T cells after yellow fever vaccination. On the study more broadly: Some fractions had low cell numbers, and these were prepared with SMART-Seq v4 Ultra Low Input.

The table lists this clonotype with a few counts. TCRdb processed the 5' RACE reads anew with MiXCR; each CDR3 protein has one entry. This sample yields about 32,000 distinct CDR3 sequences, of which 8% to 11% are seen a single time; approximately 12% belongs to the top ten. This CDR3 has 16 amino acids. The chain carries TRBV12-2 and TRBJ1-1; TRBD1 was called by the table and not checked on the DNA. TRBV12-2 is designated a pseudogene. The clonotype comes from a man in his late teens or twenties who received the YFV17D yellow fever vaccine. Sequenced material: PBMCs, either bulk or a sorted T-cell subset (CD4+, CD8+, memory, or dextramer-sorted; not recorded which), taken roughly 15 days after the first yellow fever vaccination. CDR3 region: CASRLDPGRKNTEAFF. The DNA of the CDR3 is TGTGCAAGTCGCTTAGACCCTGGACGGAAGAACACTGAAGCTTTCTTT.